Listed below are T cell receptor beta chains from one sample, sequenced in a study of blood T cells in healthy people across ages. TCRdb reprocessed the 5' RACE reads with MiXCR, giving one entry per CDR3 protein. This sample has nearly 800,000 distinct CDR3 sequences, with about 61% found just once. Sample: blood. The receptors stem from a man in his forties in good health. Both conserved end residues are part of each CDR3. The order of the fields is D gene, clone size, J gene, V gene, CDR3 DNA, CDR3 protein. A D gene is named only where the DNA matches it firmly. Size tells how often a clone was seen (once, few, many) or the class of an expanded clone, and some rows leave it out.

D gene: TRBD1; clone size: .; J gene: TRBJ2-7; V gene: TRBV5-1; CDR3 DNA: TGCGCCAGCAGCTCAGGGACAGGGGAAAGTGAGCAGTACTTC; CDR3 protein: CASSSGTGESEQYF
D gene: .; clone size: .; J gene: TRBJ1-3; V gene: TRBV29-1; CDR3 DNA: TGCAGCGTTGGGTCGGGACTGATGAGCTCTGGAAACACCATATATTTT; CDR3 protein: CSVGSGLMSSGNTIYF
D gene: .; clone size: .; J gene: TRBJ1-2; V gene: TRBV20-1; CDR3 DNA: TGCAGTGTTCGAGCGGAGCGCGGGGGCTACACCTTC; CDR3 protein: CSVRAERGGYTF
D gene: .; clone size: .; J gene: TRBJ2-3; V gene: TRBV6-6; CDR3 DNA: TGTGCCAGCAGTGACTCTGCGGGAACTGATACGCAGTATTTT; CDR3 protein: CASSDSAGTDTQYF
D gene: TRBD1; clone size: once; J gene: TRBJ1-2; V gene: TRBV12-3/TRBV12-4; CDR3 DNA: TGTGCCAGCAGGAAGGACAGGGTAGAGGGCTACACCTTC; CDR3 protein: CASRKDRVEGYTF
D gene: TRBD2; clone size: .; J gene: TRBJ2-2; V gene: TRBV12-3/TRBV12-4; CDR3 DNA: TGTGCCAGCAGTTGGGCTAGCGGGACGAACACCGGGGAGCTGTTTTTT; CDR3 protein: CASSWASGTNTGELFF
D gene: TRBD1; clone size: .; J gene: TRBJ2-5; V gene: TRBV6-5; CDR3 DNA: TGTGCCAGCAGCCCCGGGACAGGGACCAATGAGCAGTACTTC; CDR3 protein: CASSPGTGTNEQYF
D gene: .; clone size: few; J gene: TRBJ2-3; V gene: TRBV6-6; CDR3 DNA: TGTGCCACGGTGACCCTGGCTGACACCAGGGATACGCAGTATTTT; CDR3 protein: CATVTLADTRDTQYF
D gene: .; clone size: .; J gene: TRBJ2-5; V gene: TRBV7-9; CDR3 DNA: TGTGCCAGCAGCCCACCGAAGGGGACCCAGTACTTC; CDR3 protein: CASSPPKGTQYF
D gene: .; clone size: once; J gene: TRBJ1-1; V gene: TRBV7-8; CDR3 DNA: TGTGCCAGCAGCCCGGCCGAGGCCCAGACTGAAGCTTTCTTT; CDR3 protein: CASSPAEAQTEAFF
D gene: TRBD1; clone size: once; J gene: TRBJ1-5; V gene: TRBV20-1; CDR3 DNA: TGCAGTGCTAGAACCTCCGGGACAGATCCATTTCAGCCCCAGCATTTT; CDR3 protein: CSARTSGTDPFQPQHF